This entry concerns a single T cell receptor beta chain. Its antigen remains unidentified. No base quality information exists; no much larger clone differs at one position. The library was obtained by RACE. Sequenced using a NextSeq 500. During library preparation, unique molecular identifiers were attached to individual cDNA molecules so that TCRs could be counted quantitatively and reproducibly. In the source study's methods: Samples had a median of approximately 96,000 TCRs, with a range from roughly 20,000 to 690,600. V, J and CDR3 annotation of the TCR reads was performed with the Decombinator software suite. Every sample was subsampled to the same number of TCRs (28,000) for the PS versus PT1 abundance plots. TCRs were defined as expanded if absent before sensitization and observed at least eight times at the 2-week time point. Clones were called with MiXCR by TCRdb after fastp trimmed the public reads at Q25, and only in-frame beta chains were retained. For every CDR3 protein sequence, its rows merge into one entry that carries the most common genes and DNA. The V and J calls were determined by TCRdb, not by the authors. In all, the sample holds about 130,000 distinct CDR3 sequences, and approximately 10% of those were seen once. The ten largest clones represent around 1.9% of the sample.

In the paper's terms, the time point label means: healthy volunteer bleed at 2 weeks. Total RNA was isolated from unfractionated whole blood collected in Tempus Blood RNA tubes. About five healthy volunteers acted as controls for TCR sequencing and had blood drawn at day 0, 2 weeks and 6 weeks. The germline V gene sets CDR1 to ENHRY and CDR2 to SYGVKD. CDR3 length: 15 amino acids, cysteine to phenylalanine. Here the CDR3 DNA is all that survives: 45 bases in frame from base 1. V and J are trimmed by 2 bases and 4 bases, and the gene matches miss 4 bases of the junction. This sample was taken from a study of human T cells and chemical hapten exposure (dated by TCRdb to about 2021). Background on the whole study: The libraries were sequenced as a pool, and the TCR yield per sample differed mostly because of small variations in library volumes within the pool. Each blood RNA sample was used to sequence both TCR alpha and TCR beta chains. The study tracked peripheral blood TCR repertoire changes in vivo during primary and secondary sensitization to the hapten diphenylcyclopropenone (DPC) in alopecia patients. Here is what the overall study found, with its caveats: The number of TCRs above 1 in 1000 frequency did not change with DPC sensitization; there was no evidence of global repertoire structure alterations. After repeated subsampling, the strength of the expansion versus patch-test correlation and the threshold at which it became significant changed.

Rearrangement joined TRBV10-3 to TRBJ2-2; 7 central bases correspond to TRBD2. Sequencing was carried out using whole blood. The TCR comes from a male donor in good health. Some clones in this sample may be carry-over from other donors' samples. The CDR3 reads as follows: CAISEGGRVTGELFF. The base sequence is TGTGCCATCAGTGAGGGCGGGAGAGTCACCGGGGAGCTGTTTTTT.